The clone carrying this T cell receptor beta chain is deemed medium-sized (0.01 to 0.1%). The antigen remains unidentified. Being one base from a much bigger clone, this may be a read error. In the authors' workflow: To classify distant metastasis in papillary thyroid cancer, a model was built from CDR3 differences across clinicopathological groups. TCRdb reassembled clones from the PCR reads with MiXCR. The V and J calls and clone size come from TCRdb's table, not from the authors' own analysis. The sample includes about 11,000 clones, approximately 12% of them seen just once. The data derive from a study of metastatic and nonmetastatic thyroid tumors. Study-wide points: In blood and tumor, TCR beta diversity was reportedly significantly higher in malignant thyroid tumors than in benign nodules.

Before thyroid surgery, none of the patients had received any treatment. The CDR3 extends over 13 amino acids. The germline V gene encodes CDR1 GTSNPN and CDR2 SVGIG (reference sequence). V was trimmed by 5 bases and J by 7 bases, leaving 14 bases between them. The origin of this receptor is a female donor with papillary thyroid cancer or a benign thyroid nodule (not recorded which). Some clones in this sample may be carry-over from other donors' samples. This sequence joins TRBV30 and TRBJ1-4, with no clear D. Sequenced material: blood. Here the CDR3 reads CAWVGREGEKLFF. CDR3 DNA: TGTGCCTGGGTGGGGAGGGAGGGTGAAAAACTGTTTTTT.